What follows describes a single T cell receptor beta chain. Its specificity is unknown. This entry belongs to a study of blood T cells in healthy people across ages. Study results and caveats: Reliance upon unsorted PBMCs precluded definitive naive versus antigen-experienced comparison. TCR beta diversity, measured per million T cells, fell in a roughly linear way with age. Comparison with aged donors showed that long-lived donors had more naive CD4+ cells and higher diversity.

Sample-barcoded 5' priming and a J-beta primer mix drove a second PCR of about 6 to 12 cycles. TCRdb processed the 5' RACE reads anew with MiXCR; each CDR3 protein has one entry. The table shows just over 1 million distinct CDR3 sequences, with 35% to 55% occurring only once. Extracted total RNA amounted to at least 5.5 micrograms for each sample. The CDR3 covers 14 residues. Trimming shortened V by 6 bases and J by 7 bases, and 16 bases separated the two germline ends. The germline V gene encodes CDR1 WSHSY and CDR2 SAAADI. This clonotype was obtained from a woman aged 55 to 70 in good health. J is TRBJ2-1 and V is TRBV10-2, with D tentatively TRBD1 or TRBD2 (5 bases each). Material for sequencing was blood. The CDR3 loop is CASSYGTGFNEQFF. The CDR3 DNA is TGCGCCAGCAGCTACGGGACGGGGTTTAATGAGCAGTTCTTC.